The clone carrying this TCR beta chain was counted ten times or more. Its antigen is undetermined. The J segment lost 4 bases and the V segment lost 6 bases, leaving 7 bases of the junction unmatched. The V gene's germline CDR1 is MNHEY and CDR2 SMNVEV (reference sequence). This CDR3 is 14 amino acids long. This specimen comes from a study of read filtering for tumor transcriptome and immune sequencing. Across the study: Transcriptome libraries were built from DNase-treated RNA.

The library was built from around 400 ng RNA with molecular barcoded adaptors for alpha/delta and beta/gamma chains. MiXCR, run by TCRdb on the reads, gives a single entry per CDR3 protein. The sample has over 50,000 distinct CDR3 sequences, roughly 19% seen once; the top ten hold over 12%. Study observations and caveats: Sorted CD138-negative bone marrow cells were not purified T cells.

At the time of active disease, bone marrow was collected from every patient. The origin of this receptor is a donor at least 40 years old with multiple myeloma. The V gene is TRBV27, the J gene TRBJ2-3; 7 nucleotides match TRBD2. The sequenced sample consisted of a population of CD138-negative cells sorted from bone marrow. Here the CDR3 reads CASSRTSKADTQYF. As DNA, the CDR3 is TGTGCCAGCAGCCGGACTAGTAAGGCAGATACGCAGTATTTT.